The text below deals with one T cell receptor beta chain. These data come from a study of CD8 T cells in Susac syndrome. Peripheral blood CD8+ and CD4+ T cells were profiled by TCR beta sequencing. Random hexamers were used to reverse transcribe an amount of roughly 0.5 to 1 ug RNA. TCRdb re-derived calls from the immunoSEQ multiplex PCR reads in MiXCR, one entry per CDR3 protein. The sample holds 150,000 to 200,000 distinct CDR3 sequences, 85% to 95% seen once. Germline CDR1 LGHNA, CDR2 YSLEER. CDR3 size: 16 residues. With 0 bases removed from V and 5 bases from J, the gap between germline ends came to 15 bases.

Sequencing input: CD4+ T cells from PBMCs. The rearrangement uses TRBV4-3 and TRBJ2-3, with D perhaps assigned TRBD1 or TRBD2 (5 bases each). The sequence came from a human donor in good health. In DNA, the CDR3 is TGCGCCAGCAGCCAAGAACAGGCTCTAAGCGGAGATACGCAGTATTTT. Its translation is CASSQEQALSGDTQYF.